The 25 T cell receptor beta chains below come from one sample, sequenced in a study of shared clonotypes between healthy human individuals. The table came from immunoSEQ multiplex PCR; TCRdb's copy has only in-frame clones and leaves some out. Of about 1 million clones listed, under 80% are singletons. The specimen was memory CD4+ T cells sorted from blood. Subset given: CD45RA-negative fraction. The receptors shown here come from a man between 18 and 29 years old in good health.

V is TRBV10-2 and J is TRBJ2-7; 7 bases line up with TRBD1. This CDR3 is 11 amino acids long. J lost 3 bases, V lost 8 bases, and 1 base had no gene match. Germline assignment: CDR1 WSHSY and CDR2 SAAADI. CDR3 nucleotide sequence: TGCGCCAGCGGGGACAGCTACGAGCAGTACTTC. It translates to CASGDSYEQYF.

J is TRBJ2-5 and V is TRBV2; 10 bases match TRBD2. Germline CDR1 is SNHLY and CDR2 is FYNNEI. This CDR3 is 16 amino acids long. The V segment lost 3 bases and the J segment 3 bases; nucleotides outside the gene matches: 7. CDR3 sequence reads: CASSDELAGREETQYF. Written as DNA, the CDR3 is TGTGCCAGCAGTGATGAACTAGCGGGGCGGGAAGAGACCCAGTACTTC.

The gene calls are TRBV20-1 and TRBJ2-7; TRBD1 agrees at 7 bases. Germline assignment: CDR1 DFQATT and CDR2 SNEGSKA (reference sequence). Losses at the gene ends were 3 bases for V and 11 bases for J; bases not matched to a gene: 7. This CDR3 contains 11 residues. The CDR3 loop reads CSARHGQAEYF. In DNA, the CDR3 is TGCAGTGCTAGGCACGGACAGGCGGAGTACTTC.

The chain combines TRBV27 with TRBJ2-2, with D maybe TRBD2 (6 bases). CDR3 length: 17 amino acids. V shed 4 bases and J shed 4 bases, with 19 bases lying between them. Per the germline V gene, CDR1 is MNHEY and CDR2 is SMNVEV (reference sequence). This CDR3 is CASSSTPGRGGTGELFF. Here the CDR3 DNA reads TGTGCCAGCAGTTCTACTCCGGGACGGGGAGGCACCGGGGAGCTGTTTTTT.

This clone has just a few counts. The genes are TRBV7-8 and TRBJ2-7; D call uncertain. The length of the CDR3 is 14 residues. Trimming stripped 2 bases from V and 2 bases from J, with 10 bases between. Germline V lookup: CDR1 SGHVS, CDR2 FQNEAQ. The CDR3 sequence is CASSLLALPYEQYF. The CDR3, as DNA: TGTGCCAGCAGCTTATTGGCTCTCCCCTACGAGCAGTACTTC.

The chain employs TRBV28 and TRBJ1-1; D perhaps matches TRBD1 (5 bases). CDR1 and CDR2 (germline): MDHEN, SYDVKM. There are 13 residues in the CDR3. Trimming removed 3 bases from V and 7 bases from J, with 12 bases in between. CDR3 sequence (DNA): TGTGCCAGCAGTTTTACCGGGGCTGTTGAAGCTTTCTTT. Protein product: CASSFTGAVEAFF.

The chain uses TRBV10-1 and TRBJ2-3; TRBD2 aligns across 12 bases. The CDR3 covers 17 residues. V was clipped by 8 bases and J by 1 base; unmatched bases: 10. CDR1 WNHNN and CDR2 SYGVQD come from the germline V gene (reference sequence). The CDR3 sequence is CASRNNLAGGGTDTQYF. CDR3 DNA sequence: TGCGCCAGCCGAAATAACCTAGCGGGGGGGGGCACAGATACGCAGTATTTT.

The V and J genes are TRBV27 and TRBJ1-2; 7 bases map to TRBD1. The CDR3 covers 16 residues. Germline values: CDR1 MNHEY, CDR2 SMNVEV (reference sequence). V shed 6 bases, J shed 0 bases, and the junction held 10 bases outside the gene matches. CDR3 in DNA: TGTGCCAGCAGGGGTTGGGGGGACAGCTCTAACTATGGCTACACCTTC. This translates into CASRGWGDSSNYGYTF.

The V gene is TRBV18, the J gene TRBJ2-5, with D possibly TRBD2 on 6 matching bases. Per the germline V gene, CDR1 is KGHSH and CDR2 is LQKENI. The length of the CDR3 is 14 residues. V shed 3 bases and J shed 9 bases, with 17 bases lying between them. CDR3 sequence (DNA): TGTGCCAGCTCACCCCTAGTCAGCGGAGGGGCCCAGTACTTC. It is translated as CASSPLVSGGAQYF.

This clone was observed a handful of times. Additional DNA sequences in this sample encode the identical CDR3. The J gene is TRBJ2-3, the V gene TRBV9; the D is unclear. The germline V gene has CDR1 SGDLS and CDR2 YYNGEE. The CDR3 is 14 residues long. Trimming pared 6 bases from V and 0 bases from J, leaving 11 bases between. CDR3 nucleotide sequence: TGTGCCAGCAAGGGAAGCCTTAGCACAGATACGCAGTATTTT. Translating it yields CASKGSLSTDTQYF.

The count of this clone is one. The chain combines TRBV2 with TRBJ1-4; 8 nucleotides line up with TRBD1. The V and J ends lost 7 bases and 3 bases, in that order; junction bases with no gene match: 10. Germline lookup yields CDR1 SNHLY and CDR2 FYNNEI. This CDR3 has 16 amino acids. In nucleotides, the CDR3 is TGTGCCAGCACCGCCTCCCAGGGGGCCTCTAATGAAAAACTGTTTTTT. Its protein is CASTASQGASNEKLFF.

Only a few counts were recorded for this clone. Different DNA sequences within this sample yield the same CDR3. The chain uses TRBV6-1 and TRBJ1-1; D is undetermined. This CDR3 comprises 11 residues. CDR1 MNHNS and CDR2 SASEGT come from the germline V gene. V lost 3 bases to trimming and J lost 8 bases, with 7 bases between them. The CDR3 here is CASSDASEAFF. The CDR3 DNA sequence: TGTGCCAGCAGTGACGCCAGCGAAGCTTTCTTT.

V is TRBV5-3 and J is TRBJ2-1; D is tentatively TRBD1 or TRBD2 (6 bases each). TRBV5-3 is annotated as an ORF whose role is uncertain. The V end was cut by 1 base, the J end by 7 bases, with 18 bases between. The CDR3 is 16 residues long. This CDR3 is CARSLYGGPRGNEQFF. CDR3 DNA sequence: TGTGCCAGAAGCTTGTATGGGGGCCCCCGGGGGAATGAGCAGTTCTTC.

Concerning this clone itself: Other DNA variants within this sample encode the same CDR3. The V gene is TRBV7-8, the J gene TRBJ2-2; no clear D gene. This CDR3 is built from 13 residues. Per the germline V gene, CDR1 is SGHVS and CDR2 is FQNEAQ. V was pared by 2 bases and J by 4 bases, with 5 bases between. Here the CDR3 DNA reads TGTGCCAGCAGCTTATCCATCACCGGGGAGCTGTTTTTT. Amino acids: CASSLSITGELFF.

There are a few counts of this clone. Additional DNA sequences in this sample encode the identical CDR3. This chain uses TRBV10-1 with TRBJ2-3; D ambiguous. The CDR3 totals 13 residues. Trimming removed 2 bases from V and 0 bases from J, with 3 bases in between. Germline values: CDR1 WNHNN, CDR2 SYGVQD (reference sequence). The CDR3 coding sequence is TGCGCCAGCAGTGAGGGCAGCACAGATACGCAGTATTTT. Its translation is CASSEGSTDTQYF.

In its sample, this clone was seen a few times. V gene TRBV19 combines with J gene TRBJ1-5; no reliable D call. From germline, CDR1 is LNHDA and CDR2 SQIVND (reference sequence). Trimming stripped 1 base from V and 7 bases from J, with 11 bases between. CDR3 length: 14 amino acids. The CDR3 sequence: CASSIGAEIQPQHF. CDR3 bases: TGTGCCAGTAGTATAGGGGCGGAAATCCAGCCCCAGCATTTT.

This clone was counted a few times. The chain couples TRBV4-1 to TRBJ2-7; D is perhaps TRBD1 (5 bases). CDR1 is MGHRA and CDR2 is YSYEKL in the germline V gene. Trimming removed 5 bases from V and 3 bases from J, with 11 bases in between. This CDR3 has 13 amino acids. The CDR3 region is CASSLSQGYEQYF. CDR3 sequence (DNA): TGCGCCAGCAGCTTGAGTCAGGGCTACGAGCAGTACTTC.

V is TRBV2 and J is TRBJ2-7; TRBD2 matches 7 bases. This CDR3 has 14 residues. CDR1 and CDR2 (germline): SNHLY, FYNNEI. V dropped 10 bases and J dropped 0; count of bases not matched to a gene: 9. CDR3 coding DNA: TGTGCCACTTTCCTGGGGGGGAGCTCCTACGAGCAGTACTTC. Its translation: CATFLGGSSYEQYF.

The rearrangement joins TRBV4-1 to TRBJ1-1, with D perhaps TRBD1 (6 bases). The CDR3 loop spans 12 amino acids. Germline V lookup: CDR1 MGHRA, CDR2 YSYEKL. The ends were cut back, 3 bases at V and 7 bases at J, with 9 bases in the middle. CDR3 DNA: TGCGCCAGCAGCCAGGCAGGGGTTGAAGCTTTCTTT. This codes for CASSQAGVEAFF.

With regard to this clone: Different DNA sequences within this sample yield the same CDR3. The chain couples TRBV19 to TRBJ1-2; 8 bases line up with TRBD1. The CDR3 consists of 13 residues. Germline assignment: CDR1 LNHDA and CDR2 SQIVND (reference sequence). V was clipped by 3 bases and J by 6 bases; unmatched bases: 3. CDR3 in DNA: TGTGCCAGTAGTATCGCGACAGGGGATGGCTACACCTTC. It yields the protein CASSIATGDGYTF. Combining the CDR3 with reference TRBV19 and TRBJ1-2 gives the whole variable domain DGGITQSPKYLFRKEGQNVTLSCEQNLNHDAMYWYRQDPGQGLRLIYYSQIVNDFQKGDIAEGYSVSREKKESFPLTVTSAQKNPTAFYLCASSIATGDGYTFGSGTRLTVV.

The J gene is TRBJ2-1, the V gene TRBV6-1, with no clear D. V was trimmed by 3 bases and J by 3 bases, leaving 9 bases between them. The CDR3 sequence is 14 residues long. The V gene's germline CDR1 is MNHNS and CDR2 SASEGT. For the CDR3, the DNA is TGTGCCAGCAGTGACCGTTGGCTCTACAATGAGCAGTTCTTC. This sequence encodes CASSDRWLYNEQFF.

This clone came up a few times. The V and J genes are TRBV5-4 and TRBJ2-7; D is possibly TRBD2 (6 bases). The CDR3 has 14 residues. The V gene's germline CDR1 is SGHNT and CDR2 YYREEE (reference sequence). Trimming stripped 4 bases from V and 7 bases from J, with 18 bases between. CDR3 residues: CASSLGGDGREQYF. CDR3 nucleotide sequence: TGTGCCAGCAGCCTGGGCGGTGACGGGAGAGAGCAGTACTTC.

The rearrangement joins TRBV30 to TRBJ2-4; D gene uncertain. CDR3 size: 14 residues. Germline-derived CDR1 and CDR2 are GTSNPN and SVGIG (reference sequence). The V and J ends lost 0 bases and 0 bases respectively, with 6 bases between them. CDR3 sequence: CAWSVGLAKNIQYF. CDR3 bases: TGTGCCTGGAGTGTAGGGCTAGCCAAAAACATTCAGTACTTC.

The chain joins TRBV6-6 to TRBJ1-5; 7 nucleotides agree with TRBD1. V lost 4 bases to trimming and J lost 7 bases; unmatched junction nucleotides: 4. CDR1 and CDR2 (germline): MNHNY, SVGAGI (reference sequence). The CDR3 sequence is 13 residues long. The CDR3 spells CASSSQTGQPQHF. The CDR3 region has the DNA TGTGCCAGCAGTTCTCAGACAGGGCAGCCCCAGCATTTT.

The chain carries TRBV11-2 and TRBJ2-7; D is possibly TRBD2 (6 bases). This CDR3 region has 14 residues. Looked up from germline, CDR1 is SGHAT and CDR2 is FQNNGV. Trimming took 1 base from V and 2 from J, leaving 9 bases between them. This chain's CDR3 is CASSLAGATYEQYF. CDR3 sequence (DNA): TGTGCCAGCAGCTTAGCGGGAGCGACCTACGAGCAGTACTTC.